These 19 T cell receptor beta chains originate from one sample sequenced in a study of early T cells in non-severe SARS-CoV-2 infection. TCRdb reanalysed the 5' RACE reads using MiXCR and keeps one entry per CDR3 protein. Here the sample spans about 54,000 distinct CDR3 sequences, roughly 7.8% being singletons. The source was whole blood, collected at baseline. These receptors originate from an adult who was a healthcare worker with PCR-confirmed SARS-CoV-2 infection or an uninfected control (not recorded which).

This clonotype was picked up a small number of times. This chain links TRBV23-1 with TRBJ2-1; D is uncertain. TRBV23-1 is designated an ORF whose function remains uncertain. This CDR3 has 13 residues. The V end was cut by 0 bases, the J end by 7 bases, with 7 bases between. CDR3 bases: TGCGCCAGCAGTCAATCGGCCGAAAATGAGCAGTTCTTC. It codes for CASSQSAENEQFF.

This clonotype has more than one count but fewer than ten. The CDR3 coding sequence is TGTGCCAGCAAAGAACTAGCGGGAACCGCCTACGAGCAGTACTTC. This encodes CASKELAGTAYEQYF. V gene TRBV2 combines with J gene TRBJ2-7, with TRBD2 matching over 10 bases. After removal of 7 bases from V and 2 bases from J, the junction contained 8 bases not matched to a gene. Germline CDR1 SNHLY, CDR2 FYNNEI. This CDR3 comprises 15 residues.

J is TRBJ2-5 and V is TRBV7-9, with D possibly called TRBD1 or TRBD2 (6 bases each). V gave up 5 bases and J gave up 5 bases, with 21 bases separating them. The CDR3 extends over 16 amino acids. Germline loops: CDR1 SEHNR, CDR2 FQNEAQ (reference sequence). CDR3 bases: TGTGCCAGCAGCGCTAGCTGGGGGGCTAGCGAGGAGACCCAGTACTTC. The encoded protein is CASSASWGASEETQYF.

The chain joins TRBV20-1 to TRBJ2-7, with D uncertain. Germline lookup yields CDR1 DFQATT and CDR2 SNEGSKA (reference sequence). With 1 base removed from V and 1 base from J, the gap between germline ends came to 5 bases. The CDR3 consists of 12 residues. The CDR3 DNA reads TGCAGTGCTAGAGTAGGGTCCTACGAGCAGTACTTC. Its protein product is CSARVGSYEQYF.

The rearrangement joins TRBV2 to TRBJ2-1; D remains ambiguous. This CDR3 has 15 residues. Germline assignment: CDR1 SNHLY and CDR2 FYNNEI. V was shortened by 8 bases and J by 5 bases, with 19 bases between the two germline ends. CDR3 region: CASCPLASLNNEQFF. Written as DNA, the CDR3 is TGTGCCAGCTGCCCGTTGGCTTCACTAAACAATGAGCAGTTCTTC.

The gene calls are TRBV25-1 and TRBJ2-2; tentatively, D is TRBD1 (5 bases). Trimming removed 6 bases from V and 6 bases from J, with 11 bases in between. The CDR3 is 13 residues long. The germline gives CDR1 MGHDK, CDR2 SYGVNS. The CDR3 is CASSKGQAGELFF. The CDR3 nucleotides are TGTGCCAGCAGCAAGGGGCAGGCCGGGGAGCTGTTTTTT.

Ten or more counts support this clonotype. The rearrangement uses TRBV6-2 or TRBV6-3 and TRBJ2-2; no definite D call. With 0 bases removed from V and 8 bases from J, the gap between germline ends came to 4 bases. CDR1 and CDR2 from the germline V gene are MNHEY and SVGEGT. CDR3 size: 12 residues. This chain's CDR3 is CASSYSGGELFF. CDR3 in DNA: TGTGCCAGCAGTTACTCCGGTGGGGAGCTGTTTTTT.

This rearrangement joins TRBV7-2 to TRBJ2-7, with 9 bases lining up with TRBD2. This CDR3 is 19 amino acids long. V was clipped by 6 bases and J by 0 bases; unmatched bases: 18. Germline V gene sequence: CDR1 SGHTA, CDR2 FQGNSA. CDR3 amino acids: CASSLARGTSGQTSYEQYF. The CDR3 coding sequence is TGTGCCAGCAGTCTAGCGAGGGGAACTAGCGGGCAAACCTCCTACGAGCAGTACTTC.

As concerns this clonotype: The germline gene is not matched at one end of the junction; a read error may be the cause. This rearrangement joins TRBV19 to TRBJ2-7, with 7 nucleotides matching TRBD2. Germline CDR1 is LNHDA and CDR2 is SQIVND (reference sequence). The CDR3 runs to 15 residues. Written as DNA, the CDR3 is TGTGCCAGTAGCTATTCCGGGGGGATTGACTACGTGCAGTACTTC. Encoded protein: CASSYSGGIDYVQYF.

In its sample, this clonotype was seen a few times. The chain joins TRBV7-2 to TRBJ2-1, with 7 bases that match TRBD2. Trimming removed 0 bases from V and 4 bases from J; junction bases left unmatched: 3. Germline CDR1 reads SGHTA; CDR2 reads FQGNSA. The CDR3 is 15 amino acids. DNA of the CDR3: TGTGCCAGCAGCTTAGCGGGACTATCTTACAATGAGCAGTTCTTC. Its translation: CASSLAGLSYNEQFF.

The J gene is TRBJ1-4, the V gene TRBV28, with a tentative D call TRBD1 (6 bases). The CDR3 has 14 residues. Germline CDR1 MDHEN, CDR2 SYDVKM. V shed 1 base and J shed 8 bases, with 11 bases lying between them. Written as DNA, the CDR3 is TGTGCCAGCAGTTTATCAGGGGCCGGGGAAAAACTGTTTTTT. Translation gives CASSLSGAGEKLFF.

The sample holds a few counts of this clonotype. The rearrangement links TRBV28 to TRBJ1-1, with TRBD1 identical over 10 bases. The length of the CDR3 is 16 residues. Germline loops: CDR1 MDHEN, CDR2 SYDVKM. V dropped 2 bases and J dropped 4; count of bases not matched to a gene: 7. The CDR3 reads CASSLVLRTGGTEAFF. For the CDR3, the DNA is TGTGCCAGCAGTTTAGTCCTCCGGACAGGGGGCACTGAAGCTTTCTTT.

This clonotype has a count of ten or more. The chain employs TRBV7-9 and TRBJ1-6, with 7 bases fitting TRBD1. With 5 bases clipped from V and 4 bases from J, the junction kept 5 bases outside the gene matches. This CDR3 is built from 15 residues. The germline V gene has CDR1 SEHNR and CDR2 FQNEAQ (reference sequence). The CDR3 DNA is TGTGCCAGCAGCGCCGGGACAGCTTATAATTCACCCCTCCACTTT. Encoded protein: CASSAGTAYNSPLHF. Full variable domain (outside the CDR3, taken from reference TRBV7-9 and TRBJ1-6): DTGVSQNPRHKITKRGQNVTFRCDPISEHNRLYWYRQTLGQGPEFLTYFQNEAQLEKSRLLSDRFSAERPKGSFSTLEIQRTEQGDSAMYLCASSAGTAYNSPLHFGNGTRLTVT.

This clonotype occurred many times. The CDR3 DNA sequence: TGTGCCAGCAGCAGTGGGACCTCCTACGAGCAGTACTTC. Translated: CASSSGTSYEQYF. The J gene is TRBJ2-7, the V gene TRBV7-2; D might be TRBD1 or TRBD2, each matching 5 bases. Trimming took off 5 bases at V and 0 bases at J, with 8 bases between the two ends. The germline V gene has CDR1 SGHTA and CDR2 FQGNSA. The CDR3 totals 13 residues.

There are a few counts of this clonotype. V gene TRBV28 combines with J gene TRBJ2-1; 11 nucleotides align to TRBD2. Germline V gene lookup returns CDR1 MDHEN and CDR2 SYDVKM. V trimming: 1 base; J trimming: 8 bases; junction bases outside the gene matches: 10. This CDR3 is 17 amino acids long. Written as DNA, the CDR3 is TGTGCCAGCAGTTTATCACTAGCGGGAGCAATAAGGGATGAGCAGTTCTTC. This gives the protein CASSLSLAGAIRDEQFF.

In its sample, this clonotype was seen a few times. V and J are TRBV12-3 or TRBV12-4 and TRBJ2-7, with no clear D. The CDR3 consists of 14 residues. Trimming cost V 6 bases and J 5 bases, with 17 bases left between them. The CDR3 loop is CASSHSNVVDEQYF. In nucleotides, the CDR3 is TGTGCCAGCAGCCACTCCAATGTAGTCGACGAGCAGTACTTC.

V is TRBV9 and J is TRBJ2-2; D remains ambiguous. The germline gives CDR1 SGDLS, CDR2 YYNGEE. The ends were cut back, 4 bases at V and 0 bases at J, with 16 bases in the middle. This CDR3 spans 17 amino acids. Here the CDR3 reads CASSPQPRIANTGELFF. The CDR3 DNA sequence: TGTGCCAGCAGCCCTCAGCCCCGGATAGCGAACACCGGGGAGCTGTTTTTT. Full variable domain (missing parts from reference TRBV9 and TRBJ2-2): DSGVTQTPKHLITATGQRVTLRCSPRSGDLSVYWYQQSLDQGLQFLIQYYNGEERAKGNILERFSAQQFPDLHSELNLSSLELGDSALYFCASSPQPRIANTGELFFGEGSRLTVL.

In DNA form, the CDR3 reads TGTGCCAGCAGTGAAGCGGAGCGGGAGGGTAGCACAGATACGCAGTATTTT. The encoded protein is CASSEAEREGSTDTQYF. The chain combines TRBV2 with TRBJ2-3; 10 bases are a match to TRBD2. V gave up 0 bases and J gave up 0 bases; unmatched junction bases: 3. The CDR3 is 17 residues long. Germline loops: CDR1 SNHLY, CDR2 FYNNEI.

This clonotype appeared many times. The CDR3 sequence: CASSTQGWPYNEQFF. The CDR3 DNA reads TGTGCCAGTAGTACACAGGGTTGGCCCTACAATGAGCAGTTCTTC. J is TRBJ2-1 and V is TRBV19; a weak D match, TRBD1 (6 bases). The V end lost 4 bases, the J end lost 2 bases, and 12 bases lay between the germline ends. Germline lookup yields CDR1 LNHDA and CDR2 SQIVND (reference sequence). CDR3 length equals 15 residues.